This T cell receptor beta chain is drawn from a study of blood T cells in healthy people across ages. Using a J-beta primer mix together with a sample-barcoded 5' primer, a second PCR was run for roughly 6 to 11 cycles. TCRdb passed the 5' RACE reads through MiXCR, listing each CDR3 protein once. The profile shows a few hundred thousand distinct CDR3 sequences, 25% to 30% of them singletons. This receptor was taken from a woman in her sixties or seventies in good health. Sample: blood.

The CDR3 sequence: CASRRGPMGYTF. The CDR3, as DNA: TGTGCCAGCAGACGGGGCCCCATGGGCTACACCTTC. The chain has TRBV12-3 or TRBV12-4 and TRBJ1-2; possible D gene TRBD1, 5 bases. The CDR3 is 12 amino acids. V was cut by 6 bases and J by 8 bases, with 13 bases left in between.